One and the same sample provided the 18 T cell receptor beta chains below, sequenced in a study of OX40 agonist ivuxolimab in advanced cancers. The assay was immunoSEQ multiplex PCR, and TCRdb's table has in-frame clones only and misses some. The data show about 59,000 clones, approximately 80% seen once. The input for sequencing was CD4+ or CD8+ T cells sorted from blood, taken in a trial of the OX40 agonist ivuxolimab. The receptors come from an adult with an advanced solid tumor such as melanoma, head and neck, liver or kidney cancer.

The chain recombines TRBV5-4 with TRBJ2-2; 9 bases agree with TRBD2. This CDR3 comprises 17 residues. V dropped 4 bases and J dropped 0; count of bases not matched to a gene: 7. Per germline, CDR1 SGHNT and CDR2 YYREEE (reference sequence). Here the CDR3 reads CASSPSREGPNTGELFF. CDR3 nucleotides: TGTGCCAGCAGCCCCTCGCGGGAGGGCCCGAACACCGGGGAGCTGTTTTTT.

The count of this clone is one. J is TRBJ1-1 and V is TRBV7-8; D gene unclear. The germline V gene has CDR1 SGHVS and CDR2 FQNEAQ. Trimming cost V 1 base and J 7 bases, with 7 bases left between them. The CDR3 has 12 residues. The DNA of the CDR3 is TGTGCCAGCAGCTTAGGGACGCTTGAAGCTTTCTTT. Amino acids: CASSLGTLEAFF.

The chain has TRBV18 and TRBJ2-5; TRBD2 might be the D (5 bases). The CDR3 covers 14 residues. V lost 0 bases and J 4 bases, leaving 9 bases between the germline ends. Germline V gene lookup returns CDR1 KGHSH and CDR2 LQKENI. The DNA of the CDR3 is TGTGCCAGCTCACCACCTAGCGACGGAGAGACCCAGTACTTC. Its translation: CASSPPSDGETQYF.

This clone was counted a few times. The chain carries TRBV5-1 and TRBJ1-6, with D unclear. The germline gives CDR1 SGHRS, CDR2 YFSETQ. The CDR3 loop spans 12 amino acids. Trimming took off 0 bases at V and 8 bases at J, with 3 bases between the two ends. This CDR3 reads CASSLDDSPLHF. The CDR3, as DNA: TGCGCCAGCAGCTTGGACGATTCACCCCTCCACTTT.

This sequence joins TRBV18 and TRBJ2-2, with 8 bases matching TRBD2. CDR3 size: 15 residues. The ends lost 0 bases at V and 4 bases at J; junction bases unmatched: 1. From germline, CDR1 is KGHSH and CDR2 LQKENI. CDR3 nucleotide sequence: TGTGCCAGCTCACCACCGCTAGCGGGCACCGGGGAGCTGTTTTTT. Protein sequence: CASSPPLAGTGELFF.

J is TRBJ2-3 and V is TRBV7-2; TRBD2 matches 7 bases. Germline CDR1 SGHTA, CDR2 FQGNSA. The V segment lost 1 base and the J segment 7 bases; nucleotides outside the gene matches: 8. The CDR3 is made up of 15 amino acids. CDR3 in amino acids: CASSLGGGRSHTQYF. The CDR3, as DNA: TGTGCCAGCAGCTTAGGCGGGGGTCGCTCTCATACGCAGTATTTT.

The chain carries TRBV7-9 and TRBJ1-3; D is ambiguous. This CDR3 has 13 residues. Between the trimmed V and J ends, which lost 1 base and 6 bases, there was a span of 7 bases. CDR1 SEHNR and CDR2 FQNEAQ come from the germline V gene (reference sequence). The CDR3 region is CASSLDIVNTIYF. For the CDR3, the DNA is TGTGCCAGCAGCTTAGATATAGTAAACACCATATATTTT.

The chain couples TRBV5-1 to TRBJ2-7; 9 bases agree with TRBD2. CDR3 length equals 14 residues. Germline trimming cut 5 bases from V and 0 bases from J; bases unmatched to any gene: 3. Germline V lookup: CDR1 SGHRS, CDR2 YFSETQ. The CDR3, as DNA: TGCGCCAGCAGGACTAGCGGAAGCTCCTACGAGCAGTACTTC. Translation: CASRTSGSSYEQYF.

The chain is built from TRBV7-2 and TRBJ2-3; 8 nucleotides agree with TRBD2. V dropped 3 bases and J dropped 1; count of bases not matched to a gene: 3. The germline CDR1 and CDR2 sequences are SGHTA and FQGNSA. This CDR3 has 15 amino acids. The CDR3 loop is CASSFAGGGTDTQYF. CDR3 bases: TGTGCCAGCAGCTTTGCCGGGGGGGGCACAGATACGCAGTATTTT. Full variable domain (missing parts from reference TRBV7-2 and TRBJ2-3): GAGVSQSPSNKVTEKGKDVELRCDPISGHTALYWYRQSLGQGLEFLIYFQGNSAPDKSGLPSDRFSAERTGGSVSTLTIQRTQQEDSAVYLCASSFAGGGTDTQYFGPGTRLTVL.

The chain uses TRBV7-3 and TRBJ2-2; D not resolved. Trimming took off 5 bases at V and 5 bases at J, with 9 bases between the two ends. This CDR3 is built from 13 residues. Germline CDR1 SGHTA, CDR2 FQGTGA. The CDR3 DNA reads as TGTGCCAGCAGCGGACCAGCAACCGGGGAGCTGTTTTTT. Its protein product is CASSGPATGELFF.

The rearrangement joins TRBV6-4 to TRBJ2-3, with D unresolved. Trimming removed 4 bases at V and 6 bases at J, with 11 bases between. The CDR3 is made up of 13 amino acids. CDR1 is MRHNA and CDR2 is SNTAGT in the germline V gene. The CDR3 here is CASSGGMGDTQYF. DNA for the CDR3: TGTGCCAGCAGTGGGGGTATGGGGGATACGCAGTATTTT.

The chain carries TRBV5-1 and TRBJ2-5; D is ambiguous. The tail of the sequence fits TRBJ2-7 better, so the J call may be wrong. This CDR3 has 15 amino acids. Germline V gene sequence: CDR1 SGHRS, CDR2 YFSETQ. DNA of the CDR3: TGCGCCAGCAGCAATGCGCCCTGGGCGGAAAACGAGCAGTACTTC. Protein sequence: CASSNAPWAENEQYF.

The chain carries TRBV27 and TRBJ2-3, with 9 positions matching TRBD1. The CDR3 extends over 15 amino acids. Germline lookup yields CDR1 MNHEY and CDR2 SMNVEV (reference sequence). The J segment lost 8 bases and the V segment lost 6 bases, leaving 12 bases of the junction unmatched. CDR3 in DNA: TGTGCCAGCAGCACCCCCGGGACAGGGAGAGGTACGCAGTATTTT. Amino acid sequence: CASSTPGTGRGTQYF.

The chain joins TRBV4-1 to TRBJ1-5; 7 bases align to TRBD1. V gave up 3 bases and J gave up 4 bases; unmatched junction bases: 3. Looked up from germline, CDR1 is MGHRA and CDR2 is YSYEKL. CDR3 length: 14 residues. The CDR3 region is CASSHTDRNQPQHF. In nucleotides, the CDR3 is TGCGCCAGCAGCCACACGGACAGGAATCAGCCCCAGCATTTT.

The chain's CDR3 is CSVGQGGETQYF. CDR3 coding DNA: TGCAGCGTTGGACAGGGCGGGGAGACCCAGTACTTC. The chain employs TRBV29-1 and TRBJ2-5; 7 bases are a match to TRBD1. The CDR3 extends over 12 amino acids. After removal of 4 bases from V and 5 bases from J, the junction contained 4 bases not matched to a gene. CDR1 and CDR2 (germline): SQVTM, ANQGSEA.

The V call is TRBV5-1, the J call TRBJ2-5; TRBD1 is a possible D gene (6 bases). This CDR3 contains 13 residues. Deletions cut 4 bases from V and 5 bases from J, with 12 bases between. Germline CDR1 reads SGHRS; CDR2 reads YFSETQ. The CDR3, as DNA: TGCGCCAGCAGCCCGGACAGCTTGGAGACCCAGTACTTC. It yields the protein CASSPDSLETQYF.

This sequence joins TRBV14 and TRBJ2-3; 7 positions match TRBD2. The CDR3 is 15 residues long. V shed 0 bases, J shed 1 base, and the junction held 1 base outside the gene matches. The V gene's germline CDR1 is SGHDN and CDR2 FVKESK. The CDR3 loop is CASSQDSGGTDTQYF. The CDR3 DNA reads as TGTGCCAGCAGCCAAGACAGCGGGGGCACAGATACGCAGTATTTT.

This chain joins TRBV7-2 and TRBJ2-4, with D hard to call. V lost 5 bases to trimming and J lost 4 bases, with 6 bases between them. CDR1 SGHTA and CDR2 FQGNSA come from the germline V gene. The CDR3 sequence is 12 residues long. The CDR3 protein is CASSPPKNIQYF. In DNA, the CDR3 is TGTGCCAGCAGCCCCCCTAAAAACATTCAGTACTTC.